The subject of this entry is one T cell receptor (beta chain). The data were taken from a study of CD8 T cells in Susac syndrome. RNA totalling about 0.5 to 1 ug underwent reverse transcription with random hexamers. Multiplex immunoSEQ PCR targeted 54 Vbeta and 13 Jbeta TCR beta segments. TCRdb recomputed calls from the immunoSEQ multiplex PCR reads with MiXCR, one row per CDR3 protein. This table holds about 140,000 distinct CDR3 sequences, around 96% found once. This CDR3 contains 13 residues. Germline CDR1 and CDR2: MNHEY and SVGAGI. Unmatched junction bases numbered 1, after V lost 6 bases and J lost 2 bases.

This rearrangement joins TRBV6-5 to TRBJ2-3; TRBD2 aligns across 8 bases. The specimen sequenced was CD4+ T cells from PBMCs. This receptor was identified in a human donor with multiple sclerosis. This CDR3 is CASRLAVTDTQYF. DNA for the CDR3: TGTGCCAGCAGACTAGCGGTCACAGATACGCAGTATTTT.